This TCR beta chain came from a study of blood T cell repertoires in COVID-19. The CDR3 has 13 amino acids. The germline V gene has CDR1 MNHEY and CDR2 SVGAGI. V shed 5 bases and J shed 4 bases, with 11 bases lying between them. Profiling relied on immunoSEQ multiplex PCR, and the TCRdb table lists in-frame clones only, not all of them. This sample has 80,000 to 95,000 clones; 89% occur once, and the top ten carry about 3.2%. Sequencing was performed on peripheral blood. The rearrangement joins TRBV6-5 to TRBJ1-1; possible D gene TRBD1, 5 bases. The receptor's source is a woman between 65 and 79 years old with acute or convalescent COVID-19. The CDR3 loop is CASSTREGTEAFF. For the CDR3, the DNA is TGTGCCAGCAGTACCAGGGAGGGCACTGAAGCTTTCTTT.